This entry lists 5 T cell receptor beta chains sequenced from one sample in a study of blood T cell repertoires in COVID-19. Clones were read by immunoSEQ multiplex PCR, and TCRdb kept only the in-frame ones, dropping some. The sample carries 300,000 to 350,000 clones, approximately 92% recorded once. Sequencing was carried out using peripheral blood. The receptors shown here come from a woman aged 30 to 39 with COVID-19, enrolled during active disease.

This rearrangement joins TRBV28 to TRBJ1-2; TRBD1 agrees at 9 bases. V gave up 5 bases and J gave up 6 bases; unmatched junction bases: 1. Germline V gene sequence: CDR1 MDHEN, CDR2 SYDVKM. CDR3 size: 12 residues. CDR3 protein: CASSRDRDGYTF. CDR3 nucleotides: TGTGCCAGCAGTCGGGACAGGGATGGCTACACCTTC.

The CDR3 sequence is CASAPSGSDTEAFF. CDR3 bases: TGTGCTAGTGCTCCCTCGGGTTCGGACACTGAAGCTTTCTTT. The gene calls are TRBV12-5 and TRBJ1-1; D is uncertain. The CDR3 sequence is 14 residues long. Per the germline V gene, CDR1 is LGHNT and CDR2 is FRNRAP. The V and J ends lost 7 bases and 3 bases respectively, with 15 bases between them.

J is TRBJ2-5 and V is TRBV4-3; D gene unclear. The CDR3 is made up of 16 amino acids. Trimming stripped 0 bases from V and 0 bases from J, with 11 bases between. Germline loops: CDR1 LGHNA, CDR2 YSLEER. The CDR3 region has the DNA TGCGCCAGCAGCCAAGATCTGGCCAGGTACCAAGAGACCCAGTACTTC. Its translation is CASSQDLARYQETQYF.

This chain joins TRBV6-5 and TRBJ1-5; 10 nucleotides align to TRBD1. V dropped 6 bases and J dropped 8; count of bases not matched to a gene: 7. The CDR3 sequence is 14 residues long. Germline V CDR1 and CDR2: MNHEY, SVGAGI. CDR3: CASSRQGAMEPQHF. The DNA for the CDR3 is TGTGCCAGCAGCCGACAGGGGGCAATGGAGCCCCAGCATTTT.

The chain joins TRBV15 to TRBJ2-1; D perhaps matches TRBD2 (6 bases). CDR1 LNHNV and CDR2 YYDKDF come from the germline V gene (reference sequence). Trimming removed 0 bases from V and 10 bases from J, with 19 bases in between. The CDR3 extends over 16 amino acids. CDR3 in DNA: TGTGCCACCAGCAGAGACCTCGGGACTGGACGCAGGGAGCAGTTCTTC. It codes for CATSRDLGTGRREQFF.